The T cell receptor (beta chain) under discussion was sequenced for a study of beta chain features in type 1 diabetes. With V trimmed by 5 bases and J by 5 bases, 3 bases remained unmatched. Germline V CDR1 and CDR2: MNHEY, SMNVEV (reference sequence). The CDR3 is made up of 14 amino acids. Expressed TCRB transcripts were sequenced, since all the RNA that had been isolated was reverse transcribed. Method: immunoSEQ multiplex PCR; TCRdb's copy keeps in-frame clones and lacks some. Found here are about half a million clones, roughly 10% of them singletons; the top ten hold about 0.045%. Turning to this clone: This sample includes further DNA sequences coding for the same CDR3.

The chain has TRBV27 and TRBJ2-5; 12 bases fit TRBD2. The source is a woman aged 18-29 years in good health. Sequences were obtained from naive CD4+ T cells from blood. The CDR3 here is CASSLAGGRETQYF. The CDR3, as DNA: TGTGCCAGCAGTCTAGCGGGAGGGCGCGAGACCCAGTACTTC.